These 20 T cell receptor beta chains originate from one sample sequenced in a study of cytomegalovirus exposure and HLA in healthy donors. PCR primers comprised 60 Vbeta and 13 Jbeta primers. Clones were sequenced by immunoSEQ multiplex PCR, and TCRdb holds only the in-frame ones, with some missing. The sample totals more than 140,000 clones; its top ten clones hold 2% to 2.5%. Sequenced sample: PBMCs. These receptors originate from a woman between 18 and 30 years old in good health and CMV-seronegative.

The V and J genes are TRBV5-1 and TRBJ2-3, with D possibly matching TRBD2 (6 bases). The length of the CDR3 is 15 residues. Germline assignment: CDR1 SGHRS and CDR2 YFSETQ. The V and J ends lost 4 bases and 0 bases respectively, with 12 bases between them. The DNA for the CDR3 is TGCGCCAGCAGCATGCTAGGGACTAGCACAGATACGCAGTATTTT. It codes for CASSMLGTSTDTQYF.

The chain has TRBV19 and TRBJ1-2; 8 bases agree with TRBD1. The CDR3 consists of 14 residues. The V gene end was trimmed by 3 bases and the J gene end by 7 bases; junction bases not matched to a gene: 7. Germline lookup yields CDR1 LNHDA and CDR2 SQIVND (reference sequence). CDR3: CASSILTGAGGYTF. For the CDR3, the DNA is TGTGCCAGTAGTATTCTGACAGGGGCCGGTGGCTACACCTTC.

The genes are TRBV2 and TRBJ1-4; 7 nucleotides align to TRBD1. In germline, CDR1 is SNHLY, CDR2 FYNNEI. The length of the CDR3 is 14 residues. V dropped 7 bases and J dropped 2; count of bases not matched to a gene: 4. This CDR3 reads CASNDRDTNEKLFF. CDR3 in DNA: TGTGCCAGCAACGACAGGGACACTAATGAAAAACTGTTTTTT.

The gene calls are TRBV5-4 and TRBJ2-3, with a weak D call TRBD1 (6 bases). V was pared by 3 bases and J by 2 bases, with 13 bases between. This CDR3 contains 15 residues. Germline CDR1 is SGHNT and CDR2 is YYREEE (reference sequence). In DNA, the CDR3 is TGTGCCAGCAGCTCCCTGGGGGCAGCCACAGATACGCAGTATTTT. It yields the protein CASSSLGAATDTQYF.

This rearrangement joins TRBV28 to TRBJ2-1, with D uncertain. The CDR3 has 15 residues. Germline V CDR1 and CDR2: MDHEN, SYDVKM. V gave up 3 bases and J gave up 4 bases, with 13 bases separating them. The CDR3 is CASSFAAARYNEQFF. The CDR3 DNA is TGTGCCAGCAGTTTTGCGGCGGCTAGATACAATGAGCAGTTCTTC.

The rearrangement joins TRBV11-2 to TRBJ2-7; 7 nucleotides match TRBD1. The CDR3 has 14 residues. Germline CDR1 and CDR2: SGHAT and FQNNGV. V lost 4 bases to trimming and J lost 7 bases; unmatched junction nucleotides: 10. CDR3 amino acids: CASSSQTRGREQYV. CDR3 DNA: TGTGCCAGCAGCTCGCAGACCAGGGGGAGAGAGCAGTACGTC.

The chain employs TRBV28 and TRBJ1-2; weak D call: TRBD1 (6 bases). The CDR3 contains 12 residues. The V gene lost 11 bases and the J gene lost 5 bases, with 15 bases spanning the gap. CDR1 and CDR2 (germline): MDHEN, SYDVKM. The CDR3 reads CAGGTQGYGYTF. The CDR3 DNA reads TGTGCCGGCGGTACTCAGGGGTATGGCTACACCTTC.

The chain joins TRBV14 to TRBJ2-6, with a possible D match to TRBD2 (5 bases). Trimming left V 3 bases short and J 14 bases short, with 8 bases between. The germline CDR1 and CDR2 sequences are SGHDN and FVKESK. CDR3 length equals 11 residues. This chain's CDR3 is CASSHRGILTF. CDR3 sequence (DNA): TGTGCCAGCAGCCACAGAGGGATCCTGACTTTC.

The chain combines TRBV2 with TRBJ1-1, with a tentative D call TRBD1 (6 bases). The germline V gene encodes CDR1 SNHLY and CDR2 FYNNEI. This CDR3 comprises 13 residues. The V gene lost 4 bases and the J gene lost 0 bases, with 6 bases spanning the gap. The CDR3 DNA reads TGTGCCAGCAGTGCAGGGGTGAACACTGAAGCTTTCTTT. Translated: CASSAGVNTEAFF.

This chain joins TRBV7-9 and TRBJ2-5, with TRBD1 as a possible D gene (5 bases). Germline CDR1 and CDR2: SEHNR and FQNEAQ (reference sequence). The CDR3 is 13 amino acids. Deletions cut 9 bases from V and 1 base from J, with 12 bases between. CDR3 loop: CASFADTQETQYF. CDR3 nucleotides: TGTGCCAGTTTTGCGGACACCCAAGAGACCCAGTACTTC.

The chain has TRBV6-1 and TRBJ1-2, with TRBD1 as a possible D gene (5 bases). CDR3 size: 13 residues. V lost 3 bases to trimming and J lost 2 bases, with 7 bases between them. Germline V gives CDR1 MNHNS, CDR2 SASEGT. CDR3 residues: CASSDKGNYGYTF. DNA for the CDR3: TGTGCCAGCAGTGATAAGGGGAACTATGGCTACACCTTC.

Details on this clone: Compared with germline, one end of the junction differs, possibly owing to a read error. The rearrangement uses TRBV15 and TRBJ1-4; 7 positions match TRBD1. The CDR3 totals 14 residues. Germline V gene lookup returns CDR1 LNHNV and CDR2 YYDKDF (reference sequence). DNA of the CDR3: TGTGCCACCAGGAGAGCAGGGGGAGATGAAAAACTGTTTTTT. Its protein product is CATRRAGGDEKLFF.

The chain links TRBV10-2 to TRBJ2-5, with a tentative D call TRBD2 (5 bases). The J call is uncertain, as TRBJ2-7 better fits the DNA end. This CDR3 has 13 residues. Germline loops: CDR1 WSHSY, CDR2 SAAADI. The CDR3 nucleotides are TGCGCCAGCAGCCTAAAGGACGGGAACGAGCAGTACTTC. Translation gives CASSLKDGNEQYF.

The chain joins TRBV12-5 to TRBJ2-3, with 8 nucleotides matching TRBD1. This CDR3 has 15 residues. J lost 0 bases, V lost 1 base, and 0 bases had no gene match. The V gene's germline CDR1 is LGHNT and CDR2 FRNRAP. CDR3 amino acids: CASGLGQGSTDTQYF. The CDR3 DNA reads TGTGCTAGTGGTTTGGGACAGGGGAGCACAGATACGCAGTATTTT.

The chain joins TRBV11-2 to TRBJ2-2; 12 positions agree with TRBD2. Germline V lookup: CDR1 SGHAT, CDR2 FQNNGV. With 5 bases clipped from V and 4 bases from J, the junction kept 5 bases outside the gene matches. The length of the CDR3 is 16 residues. The CDR3 nucleotides are TGTGCCAGCAGCCCAAGACTAGCGGGAGTCACCGGGGAGCTGTTTTTT. The encoded protein is CASSPRLAGVTGELFF.

The chain couples TRBV5-4 to TRBJ1-4; no clear D. V was shortened by 1 base and J by 5 bases, with 6 bases between the two germline ends. The CDR3 contains 13 residues. Per the germline V gene, CDR1 is SGHNT and CDR2 is YYREEE (reference sequence). CDR3 bases: TGTGCCAGCAGCTTGACAGAAAATGAAAAACTGTTTTTT. It translates to CASSLTENEKLFF.

The chain links TRBV7-3 to TRBJ2-1; TRBD1 might be the D (6 bases). The CDR3 has 15 amino acids. Germline loops: CDR1 SGHTA, CDR2 FQGTGA. V gave up 2 bases and J gave up 4 bases, with 12 bases separating them. The CDR3, as DNA: TGTGCCAGCAGCTTAGGCCCCGACAGGTACAATGAGCAGTTCTTC. Protein sequence: CASSLGPDRYNEQFF.

V and J are TRBV4-2 and TRBJ2-2; TRBD2 matches at 15 bases. The V gene's germline CDR1 is LGHNA and CDR2 YNFKEQ. The CDR3 runs to 18 residues. V trimming: 4 bases; J trimming: 2 bases; junction bases outside the gene matches: 5. The CDR3 reads CASSRGLAGGVNTGELFF. CDR3 in DNA: TGTGCCAGCAGCCGTGGACTAGCGGGAGGGGTAAACACCGGGGAGCTGTTTTTT.

This rearrangement joins TRBV7-2 to TRBJ2-1; 8 bases agree with TRBD2. Trimming took 1 base from V and 5 from J; bases not matched to a gene: 1. This CDR3 contains 14 residues. Germline V gene data show CDR1 as SGHTA and CDR2 as FQGNSA. The CDR3 DNA follows: TGTGCCAGCAGCTTAGAACTAGCGGACAATGAGCAGTTCTTC. This encodes CASSLELADNEQFF.

J is TRBJ1-2 and V is TRBV5-5, with D possibly being TRBD1 (5 bases). V lost 4 bases, J lost 3 bases, and 10 bases lay in between. The germline V gene encodes CDR1 SGHKS and CDR2 YYEKEE (reference sequence). This CDR3 comprises 13 residues. The CDR3 here is CASSKTVYYGYTF. In nucleotides, the CDR3 is TGTGCCAGCAGCAAGACAGTTTACTATGGCTACACCTTC.